This T cell receptor beta chain originates from a study of blood T cell repertoires in COVID-19. Repertoires were generated with immunoSEQ multiplex PCR, while TCRdb's copy carries only in-frame clones and drops some. Of 84,000 or so clones listed, 70% to 85% are singletons. After removal of 0 bases from V and 2 bases from J, the junction contained 13 bases not matched to a gene. Per the germline V gene, CDR1 is SNHLY and CDR2 is FYNNEI. The length of the CDR3 is 19 residues. This rearrangement joins TRBV2 to TRBJ2-5, with TRBD2 identical over 9 bases. The source is a man aged 65-85 years with acute or convalescent COVID-19. The specimen sequenced was peripheral blood. The CDR3 DNA sequence: TGTGCCAGCAGTGAAGCAACAGGGGTTAGCGGGGGATCACAAGAGACCCAGTACTTC. It specifies CASSEATGVSGGSQETQYF.